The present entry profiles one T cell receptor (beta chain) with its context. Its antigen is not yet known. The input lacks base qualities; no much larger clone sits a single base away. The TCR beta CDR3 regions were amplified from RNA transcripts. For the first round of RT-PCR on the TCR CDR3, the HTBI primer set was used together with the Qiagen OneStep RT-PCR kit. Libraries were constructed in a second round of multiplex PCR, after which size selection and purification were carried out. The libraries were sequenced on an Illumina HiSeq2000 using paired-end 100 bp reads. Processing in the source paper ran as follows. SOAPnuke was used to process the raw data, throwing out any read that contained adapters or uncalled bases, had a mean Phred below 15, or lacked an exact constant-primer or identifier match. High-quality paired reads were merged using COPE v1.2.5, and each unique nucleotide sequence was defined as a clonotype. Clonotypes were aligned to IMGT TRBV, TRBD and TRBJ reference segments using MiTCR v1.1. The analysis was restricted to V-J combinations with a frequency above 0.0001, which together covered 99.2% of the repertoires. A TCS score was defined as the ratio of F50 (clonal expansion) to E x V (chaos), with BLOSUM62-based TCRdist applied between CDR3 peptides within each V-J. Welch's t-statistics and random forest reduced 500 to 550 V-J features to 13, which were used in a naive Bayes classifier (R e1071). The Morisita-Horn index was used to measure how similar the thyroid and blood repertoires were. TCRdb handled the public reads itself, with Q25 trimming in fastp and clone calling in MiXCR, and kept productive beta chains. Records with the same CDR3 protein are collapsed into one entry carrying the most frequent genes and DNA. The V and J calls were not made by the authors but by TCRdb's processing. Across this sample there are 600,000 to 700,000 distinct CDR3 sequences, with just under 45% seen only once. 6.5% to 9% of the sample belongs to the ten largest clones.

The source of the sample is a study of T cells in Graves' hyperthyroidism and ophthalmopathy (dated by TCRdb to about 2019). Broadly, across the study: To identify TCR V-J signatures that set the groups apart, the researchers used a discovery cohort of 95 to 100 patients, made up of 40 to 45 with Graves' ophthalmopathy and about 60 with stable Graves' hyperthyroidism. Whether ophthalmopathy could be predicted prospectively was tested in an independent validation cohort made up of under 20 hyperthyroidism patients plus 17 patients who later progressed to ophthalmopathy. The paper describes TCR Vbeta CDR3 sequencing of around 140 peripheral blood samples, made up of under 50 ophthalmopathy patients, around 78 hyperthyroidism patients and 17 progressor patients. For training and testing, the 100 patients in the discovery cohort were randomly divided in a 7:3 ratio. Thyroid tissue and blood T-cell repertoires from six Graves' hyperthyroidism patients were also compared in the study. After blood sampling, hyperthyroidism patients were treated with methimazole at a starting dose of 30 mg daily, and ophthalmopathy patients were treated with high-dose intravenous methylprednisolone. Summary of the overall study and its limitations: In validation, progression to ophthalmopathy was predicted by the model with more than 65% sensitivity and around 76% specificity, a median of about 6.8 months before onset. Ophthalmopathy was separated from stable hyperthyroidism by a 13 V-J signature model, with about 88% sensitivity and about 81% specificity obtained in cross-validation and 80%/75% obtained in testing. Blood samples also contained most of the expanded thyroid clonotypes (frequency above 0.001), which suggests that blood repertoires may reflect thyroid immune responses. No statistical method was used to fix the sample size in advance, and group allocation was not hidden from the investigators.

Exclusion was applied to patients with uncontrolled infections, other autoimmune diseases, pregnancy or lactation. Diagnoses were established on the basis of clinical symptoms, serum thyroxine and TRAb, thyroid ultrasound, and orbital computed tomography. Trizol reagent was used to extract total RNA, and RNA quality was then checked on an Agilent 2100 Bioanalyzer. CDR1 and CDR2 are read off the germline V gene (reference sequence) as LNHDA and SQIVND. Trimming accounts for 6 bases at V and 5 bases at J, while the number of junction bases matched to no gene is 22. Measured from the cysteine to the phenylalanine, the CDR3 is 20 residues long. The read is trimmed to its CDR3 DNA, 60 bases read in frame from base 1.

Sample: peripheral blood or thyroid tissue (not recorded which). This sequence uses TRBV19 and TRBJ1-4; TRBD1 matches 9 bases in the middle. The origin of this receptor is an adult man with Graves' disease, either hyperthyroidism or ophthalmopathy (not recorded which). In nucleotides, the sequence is TGTGCCAGTAGCGGACAGGGTGGGGACAGGGTCTATGGCTCCAATGAAAAACTGTTTTTT. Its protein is CASSGQGGDRVYGSNEKLFF.